The T cell receptor beta chain described here comes from a study of blood T cell repertoires in COVID-19. TCRdb's copy holds only in-frame clones and misses some; the assay was immunoSEQ multiplex PCR. The repertoire holds 240,000 or so clones, approximately 80% seen once, with 1.9% in the top ten. The CDR3 has 14 amino acids. Trimming cost V 6 bases and J 4 bases, with 12 bases left between them. Germline CDR1 and CDR2: LGHDT and YNNKEL (reference sequence). The sequence derives from a woman older than 75 with acute or convalescent COVID-19. The sequenced sample consisted of peripheral blood. The J gene is TRBJ2-2, the V gene TRBV3-1 (or the pseudogene TRBV3-2), with D perhaps TRBD1 (6 bases). CDR3 protein: CASRLTGSTGELFF. The CDR3 DNA is TGTGCCAGCAGACTGACAGGAAGCACCGGGGAGCTGTTTTTT.